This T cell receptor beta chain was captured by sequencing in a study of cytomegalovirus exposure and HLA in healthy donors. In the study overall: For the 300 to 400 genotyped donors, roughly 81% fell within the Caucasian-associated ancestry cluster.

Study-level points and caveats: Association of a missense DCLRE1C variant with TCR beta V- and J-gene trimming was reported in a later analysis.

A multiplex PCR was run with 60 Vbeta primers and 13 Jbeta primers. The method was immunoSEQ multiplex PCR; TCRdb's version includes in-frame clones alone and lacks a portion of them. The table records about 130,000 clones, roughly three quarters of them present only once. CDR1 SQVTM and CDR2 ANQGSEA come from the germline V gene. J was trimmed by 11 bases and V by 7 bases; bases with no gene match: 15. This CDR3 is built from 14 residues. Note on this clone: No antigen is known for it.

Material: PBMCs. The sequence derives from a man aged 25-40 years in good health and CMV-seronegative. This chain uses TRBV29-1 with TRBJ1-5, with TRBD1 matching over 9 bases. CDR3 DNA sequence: TGCAGCGCCGGGGCGGGACAGGGAAAAGAGACCCAGCATTTT. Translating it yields CSAGAGQGKETQHF.